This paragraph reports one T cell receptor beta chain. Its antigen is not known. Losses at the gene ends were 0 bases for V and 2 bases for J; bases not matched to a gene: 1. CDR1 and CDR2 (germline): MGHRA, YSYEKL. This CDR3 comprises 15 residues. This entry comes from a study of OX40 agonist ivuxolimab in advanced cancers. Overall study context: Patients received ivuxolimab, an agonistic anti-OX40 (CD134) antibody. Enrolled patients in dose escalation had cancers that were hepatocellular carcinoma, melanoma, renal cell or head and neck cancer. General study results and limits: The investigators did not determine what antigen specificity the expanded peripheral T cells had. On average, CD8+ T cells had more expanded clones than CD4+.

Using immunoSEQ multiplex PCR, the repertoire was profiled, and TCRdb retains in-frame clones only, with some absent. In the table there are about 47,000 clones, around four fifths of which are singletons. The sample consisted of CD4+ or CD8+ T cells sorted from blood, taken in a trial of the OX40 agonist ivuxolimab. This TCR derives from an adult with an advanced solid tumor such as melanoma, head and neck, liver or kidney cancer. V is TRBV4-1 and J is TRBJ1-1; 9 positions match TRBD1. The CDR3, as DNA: TGCGCCAGCAGCCAAGAGGGACAGGGAAACACTGAAGCTTTCTTT. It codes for CASSQEGQGNTEAFF.